The 17 T cell receptor beta chains reported below all come from one sample, sequenced in a study of cytomegalovirus exposure and HLA in healthy donors. In the PCR, 60 Vbeta and 13 Jbeta primers were used. Data came from immunoSEQ multiplex PCR; TCRdb stores just in-frame clones and leaves some out. Of some 150,000 clones in the sample, around three quarters are singletons; the top ten hold roughly 2.2%. The specimen was PBMCs. Receptor source: a man aged 25-45 years in good health and CMV-seronegative.

The chain combines TRBV28 with TRBJ2-7; the D is unclear. This CDR3 is built from 11 residues. Per the germline V gene, CDR1 is MDHEN and CDR2 is SYDVKM. Trimming took off 5 bases at V and 4 bases at J, with 6 bases between the two ends. CDR3 nucleotides: TGTGCCAGCAGTCCCACATACGAGCAGTACTTC. Translating gives CASSPTYEQYF.

The chain is built from TRBV10-3 and TRBJ1-4, with a possible D match to TRBD1 (5 bases). Germline assignment: CDR1 ENHRY and CDR2 SYGVKD. This CDR3 has 16 amino acids. V gave up 5 bases and J gave up 0 bases, with 13 bases separating them. CDR3 residues: CAISQIQGATNEKLFF. The CDR3 bases are TGTGCCATCAGTCAAATTCAGGGTGCAACTAATGAAAAACTGTTTTTT.

Written as DNA, the CDR3 is TGTGCCATCAGAGACAGGGTCACAGATACGCAGTATTTT. It encodes CAIRDRVTDTQYF. The chain is built from TRBV10-3 and TRBJ2-3, with 7 bases matching TRBD1. Trimming removed 6 bases from V and 2 bases from J; junction bases left unmatched: 2. This CDR3 has 13 amino acids. Germline V gene sequence: CDR1 ENHRY, CDR2 SYGVKD.

The chain employs TRBV4-1 and TRBJ2-2; D uncertain. CDR3 length: 16 amino acids. Germline loops: CDR1 MGHRA, CDR2 YSYEKL. The germline V and J ends were trimmed by 1 base and 5 bases, with 14 bases remaining between them. The CDR3 here is CASSQVKLEFTGELFF. The CDR3 DNA follows: TGCGCCAGCAGCCAAGTTAAACTCGAGTTTACCGGGGAGCTGTTTTTT.

The chain couples TRBV5-1 to TRBJ1-1, with D tentatively TRBD1 (5 bases). Germline V gene data show CDR1 as SGHRS and CDR2 as YFSETQ. V dropped 4 bases and J dropped 6 bases, with 19 bases sitting between them. The CDR3 extends over 15 amino acids. The CDR3: CASSREIFGGAEAFF. The CDR3 coding sequence is TGCGCCAGCAGCCGCGAGATCTTCGGGGGAGCTGAAGCTTTCTTT.

The V and J genes are TRBV4-1 and TRBJ1-3; D call uncertain. V shed 4 bases and J shed 1 base, with 17 bases lying between them. The germline CDR1 and CDR2 sequences are MGHRA and YSYEKL. This CDR3 spans 17 amino acids. The CDR3 DNA reads TGCGCCAGCAGCCCGTCAAATCTGGGCTCTTCTGGAAACACCATATATTTT. Protein product: CASSPSNLGSSGNTIYF.

V is TRBV4-2 and J is TRBJ2-1; 7 bases fit TRBD2. Germline values: CDR1 LGHNA, CDR2 YNFKEQ. The CDR3 length is 16 residues. Losses at the gene ends were 1 base for V and 6 bases for J; bases not matched to a gene: 9. The CDR3 spells CASSQVAGRASNEQFF. As DNA, the CDR3 is TGTGCCAGCAGCCAAGTTGCGGGGAGGGCCTCCAATGAGCAGTTCTTC.

This chain uses TRBV9 with TRBJ2-5; 11 bases are a match to TRBD2. The CDR3 extends over 16 amino acids. Per the germline V gene, CDR1 is SGDLS and CDR2 is YYNGEE. The V and J ends lost 2 bases and 0 bases, in that order; junction bases with no gene match: 3. CDR3 sequence: CASSVTSGVYQETQYF. As DNA, the CDR3 is TGTGCCAGCAGCGTGACTAGCGGGGTGTACCAAGAGACCCAGTACTTC.

J is TRBJ1-6 and V is TRBV28; tentatively, D is TRBD1 (5 bases). Germline loops: CDR1 MDHEN, CDR2 SYDVKM. The V gene lost 4 bases and the J gene lost 7 bases, with 17 bases spanning the gap. CDR3 length: 16 residues. In DNA, the CDR3 is TGTGCCAGCAGTTCACGCCGGGACTATCGGAATTCACCCCTCCACTTT. Amino acids: CASSSRRDYRNSPLHF. The variable domain in full, with the rest retrieved from reference TRBV28 and TRBJ1-6, is DVKVTQSSRYLVKRTGEKVFLECVQDMDHENMFWYRQDPGLGLRLIYFSYDVKMKEKGDIPEGYSVSREKKERFSLILESASTNQTSMYLCASSSRRDYRNSPLHFGNGTRLTVT.

V is TRBV2 and J is TRBJ1-5; D uncertain. The CDR3 runs to 13 residues. V lost 0 bases to trimming and J lost 6 bases, with 6 bases between them. In germline, CDR1 is SNHLY, CDR2 FYNNEI. CDR3 residues: CASSEAPGQPQHF. CDR3 bases: TGTGCCAGCAGTGAAGCCCCCGGTCAGCCCCAGCATTTT.

The chain couples TRBV7-9 to TRBJ2-7, with a tentative D call TRBD2 (5 bases). This CDR3 has 15 residues. Germline lookup yields CDR1 SEHNR and CDR2 FQNEAQ (reference sequence). V lost 5 bases, J lost 1 base, and 15 bases lay in between. The CDR3 region has the DNA TGTGCCAGCAGCGCGGGCTGGCCAAGGTCCTACGAGCAGTACTTC. Translation: CASSAGWPRSYEQYF.

This chain connects TRBV5-6 to TRBJ1-1; D may be TRBD1 (6 bases). Trimming stripped 4 bases from V and 1 base from J, with 17 bases between. The CDR3 is made up of 16 amino acids. Per the germline V gene, CDR1 is SGHDT and CDR2 is YYEEEE. Written as DNA, the CDR3 is TGTGCCAGCAGCCCGTGGCCCGGGACAAAGAACACTGAAGCTTTCTTT. Translating gives CASSPWPGTKNTEAFF.

The rearrangement uses TRBV30 and TRBJ2-3; TRBD2 is a possible D gene (6 bases). V lost 1 base and J 4 bases, leaving 9 bases between the germline ends. The CDR3 has 13 residues. The germline CDR1 and CDR2 sequences are GTSNPN and SVGIG (reference sequence). CDR3 sequence: CAWSATGADTQYF. The CDR3 DNA sequence: TGTGCCTGGAGTGCCACGGGAGCAGATACGCAGTATTTT.

V gene TRBV7-9 combines with J gene TRBJ1-1, with a possible D match to TRBD1 (5 bases). V gave up 5 bases and J gave up 2 bases, with 15 bases separating them. Germline assignment: CDR1 SEHNR and CDR2 FQNEAQ (reference sequence). This CDR3 spans 15 amino acids. CDR3 bases: TGTGCCAGCAGCCCCGACAGTCTGCTAAACACTGAAGCTTTCTTT. This encodes CASSPDSLLNTEAFF.

V is TRBV5-4 and J is TRBJ2-3; D ambiguous. Between the trimmed V and J ends, which lost 0 bases and 5 bases, there was a span of 7 bases. The CDR3 is 13 amino acids. Per the germline V gene, CDR1 is SGHNT and CDR2 is YYREEE (reference sequence). CDR3: CASSLAPEDTQYF. CDR3 sequence (DNA): TGTGCCAGCAGCTTGGCGCCAGAAGATACGCAGTATTTT.

The rearrangement uses TRBV5-6 and TRBJ2-2, with 9 bases that match TRBD1. Per germline, CDR1 SGHDT and CDR2 YYEEEE. The CDR3 sequence is 16 residues long. Trimming cost V 4 bases and J 3 bases; bases outside gene matches: 7. The CDR3 loop is CASSLNRGLYTGELFF. The CDR3 region has the DNA TGTGCCAGCAGCCTAAACAGGGGGCTGTACACCGGGGAGCTGTTTTTT. The whole variable domain, remainder taken from reference TRBV5-6 and TRBJ2-2, is DAGVTQSPTHLIKTRGQQVTLRCSPKSGHDTVSWYQQALGQGPQFIFQYYEEEERQRGNFPDRFSGHQFPNYSSELNVNALLLGDSALYLCASSLNRGLYTGELFFGEGSRLTVL.

The chain employs TRBV5-6 and TRBJ1-5; TRBD1 agrees at 10 bases. The V segment lost 5 bases and the J segment 4 bases; nucleotides outside the gene matches: 6. The germline V gene has CDR1 SGHDT and CDR2 YYEEEE. This CDR3 is built from 15 residues. CDR3 region: CASRLGTGDNQPQHF. The CDR3 DNA is TGTGCCAGCAGGCTTGGGACAGGGGATAATCAGCCCCAGCATTTT.